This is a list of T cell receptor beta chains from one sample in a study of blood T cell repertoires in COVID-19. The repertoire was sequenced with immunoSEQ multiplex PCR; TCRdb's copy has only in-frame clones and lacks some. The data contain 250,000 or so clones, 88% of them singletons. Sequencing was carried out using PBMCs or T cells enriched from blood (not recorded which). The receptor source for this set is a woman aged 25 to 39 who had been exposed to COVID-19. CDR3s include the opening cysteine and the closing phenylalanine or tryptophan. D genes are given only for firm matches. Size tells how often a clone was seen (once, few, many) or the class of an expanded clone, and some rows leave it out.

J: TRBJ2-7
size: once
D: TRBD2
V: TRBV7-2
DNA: TGTGCCAGCAGCTTCGACCCCACGGGGGGCGAGCAGTACTTC
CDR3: CASSFDPTGGEQYF

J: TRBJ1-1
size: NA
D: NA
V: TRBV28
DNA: TGTGCCAGCGGGGGCAGGGGTACTGAAGCTTTCTTT
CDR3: CASGGRGTEAFF

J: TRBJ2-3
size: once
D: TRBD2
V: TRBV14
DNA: TGTGCCAGCAGCCAAGGACGGCCTGGGACTAGCGGCCTAGAACATTTCACAGATACGCAGTATTTT
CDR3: CASSQGRPGTSGLEHFTDTQYF

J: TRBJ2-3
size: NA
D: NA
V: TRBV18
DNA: TGTGCCAGCTCCTCAGGTCCCGGGACAACCAGAACGCAGTATTTT
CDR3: CASSSGPGTTRTQYF

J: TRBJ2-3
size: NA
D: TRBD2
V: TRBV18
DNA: TGTGCCAGCTCACCACCGAAGGCGGGAGGGACCACAGATACGCAGTATTTT
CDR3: CASSPPKAGGTTDTQYF

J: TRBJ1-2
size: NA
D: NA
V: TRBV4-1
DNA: TGCGCCAGCAGCCAAGAGGGGGCAGAGATCTATGGCTACACCTTC
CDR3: CASSQEGAEIYGYTF

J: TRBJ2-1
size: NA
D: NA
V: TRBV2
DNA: TGTGCCAGCAGTGTCACAGGCTACAATGAGCAGTTCTTC
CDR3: CASSVTGYNEQFF

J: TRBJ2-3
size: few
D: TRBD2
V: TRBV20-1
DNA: TGCAGTGCTAGTTTGGCGGGAGGGACCTCTAGCACAGATACGCAGTATTTT
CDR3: CSASLAGGTSSTDTQYF

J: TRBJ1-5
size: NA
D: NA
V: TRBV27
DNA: TGTGCCAGCAGTTTTCGCAGGGGCGATCAGCCCCAGCATTTT
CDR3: CASSFRRGDQPQHF

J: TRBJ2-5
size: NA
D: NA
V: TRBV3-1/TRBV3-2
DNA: TGTGCCAGCAGCCAAGGGACCTCAGGGTTCCAAGAGACCCAGTACTTC
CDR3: CASSQGTSGFQETQYF

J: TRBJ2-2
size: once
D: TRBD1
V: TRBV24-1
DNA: TGTGCCACACCGGACAGGGGGCAACACACCGGGGAGCTGTTTTTT
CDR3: CATPDRGQHTGELFF

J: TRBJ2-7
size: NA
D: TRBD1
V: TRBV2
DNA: TGTGCCAGCAGGGCCGAGAGACAGGGGGAGAAGTACTTC
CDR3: CASRAERQGEKYF

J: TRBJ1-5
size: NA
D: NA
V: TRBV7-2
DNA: TGTGCCAGCAGCTTAGTGGGGGGAGGTAATGGCAATCAGCCCCAGCATTTT
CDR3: CASSLVGGGNGNQPQHF

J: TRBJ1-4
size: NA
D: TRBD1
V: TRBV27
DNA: TGTGCCAGCAGCATCGACAGGGGTGAAAAACTGTTTTTT
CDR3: CASSIDRGEKLFF

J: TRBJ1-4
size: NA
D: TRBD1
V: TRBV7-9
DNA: TGTGCCAGCAGCCTGGGACAGGGGCAGGAAAAACTGTTTTTT
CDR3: CASSLGQGQEKLFF

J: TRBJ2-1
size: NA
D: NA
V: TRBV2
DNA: TGTGCCAGCAGGGCGACAGGTACAGGATACAATGAGCAGTTCTTC
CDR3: CASRATGTGYNEQFF

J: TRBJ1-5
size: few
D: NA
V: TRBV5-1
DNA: TGCGCCAGCAGCTTTTCGGGGAAAGGGAATCAGCCCCAGCATTTT
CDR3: CASSFSGKGNQPQHF

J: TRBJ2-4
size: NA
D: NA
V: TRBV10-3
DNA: TGTGCCACCGCACAGGGATGGGACATTCAGTACTTC
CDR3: CATAQGWDIQYF

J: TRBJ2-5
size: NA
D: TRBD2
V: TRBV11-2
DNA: TGTGCCAGCGGGGCGGGAGTGGCAGAGACCCAGTACTTC
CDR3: CASGAGVAETQYF

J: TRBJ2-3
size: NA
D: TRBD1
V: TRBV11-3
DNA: TGTGCCAGCAGCCCCGGGGGACAGGGACGAGATACGCAGTATTTT
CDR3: CASSPGGQGRDTQYF

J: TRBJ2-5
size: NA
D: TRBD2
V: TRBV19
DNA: TGTGCCAGTAGTATTGGGACTAGCGGGAGAGGGGGCCAAGAGACCCAGTACTTC
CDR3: CASSIGTSGRGGQETQYF

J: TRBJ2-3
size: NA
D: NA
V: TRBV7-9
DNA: TGTGCCAGCAGCTTAGGTGCAGGGCCCACAGATACGCAGTATTTT
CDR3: CASSLGAGPTDTQYF

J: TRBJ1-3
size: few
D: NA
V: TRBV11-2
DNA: TGTGCCAGCAGCTTAGAGGTCGAGTGGAACACCATATATTTT
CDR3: CASSLEVEWNTIYF

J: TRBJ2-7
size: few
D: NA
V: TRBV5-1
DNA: TGCGCCAGCAGCTTGGTGGACAGTACGTACGAGCAGTACTTC
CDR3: CASSLVDSTYEQYF

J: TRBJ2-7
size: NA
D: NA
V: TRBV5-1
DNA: TGCGCCAGCAGCTTGGGTCACAGGGAATCCTACGAGCAGTACTTC
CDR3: CASSLGHRESYEQYF

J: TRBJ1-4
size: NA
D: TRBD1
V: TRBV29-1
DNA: TGCAGCGTTGACCCGGGACAGGGAAATGAAAAACTGTTTTTT
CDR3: CSVDPGQGNEKLFF

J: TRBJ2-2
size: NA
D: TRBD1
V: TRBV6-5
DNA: TGTGCCAGCAGTCCGACAGGGGGTGAGGAGCTGTTTTTT
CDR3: CASSPTGGEELFF

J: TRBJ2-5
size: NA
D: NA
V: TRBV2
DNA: TGTGCCAGCAGTCCGGACGGGGGTGGAGAGACCCAGTACTTC
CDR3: CASSPDGGGETQYF

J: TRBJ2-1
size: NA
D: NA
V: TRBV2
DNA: TGTGCCAGCAGTCCCACCGGGACTTCAAAGTTCTTC
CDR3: CASSPTGTSKFF

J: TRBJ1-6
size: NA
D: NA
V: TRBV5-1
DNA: TGCGCCAGCAGCTTGTCAACGGGAAATTCACCCCTCCACTTT
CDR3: CASSLSTGNSPLHF

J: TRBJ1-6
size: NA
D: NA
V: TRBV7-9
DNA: TGTGCCAGCAGCTTTGACCGGGGTGGTAATTCACCCCTCCACTTT
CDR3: CASSFDRGGNSPLHF